The source of this T cell receptor beta chain is a study of blood T cell repertoires in COVID-19 (dated by TCRdb to about 2020). For context, the study as a whole: The collaborator samples originated in the United States, Italy and Spain and spanned the acute and convalescent phases of COVID-19. Samples were obtained from the ongoing ImmuneRACE study (first 160 participants) and from over 1,000 subjects provided by 6 global collaborators. Sample metadata almost always included a de-identified subject ID, COVID-19 status, age in years and sex. The dataset comprised deeply sampled blood TCRbeta repertoires from subjects exposed to, actively infected with, or recovered from COVID-19. The repertoires were made available in a free public database intended to serve as a resource for research on the immune response to SARS-CoV-2. Where available, HLA class I and class II types were obtained from metadata supplied by the sample provider rather than from assay-based typing. The prospective study material was composed of cDNA or gDNA derived from T cells, B-cell-depleted T cells, or PBMCs.

Points the paper makes about the study in general: How much clinical and demographic metadata was included differed by source and by participant, and the metadata was provided uncurated.

Counted from cysteine to phenylalanine, this CDR3 has 13 amino acids. Here the CDR3 DNA is all that survives: 39 bases in frame from base 1. Reading the germline V gene gives CDR1 SNHLY and CDR2 FYNNEI. V and J lose 6 bases and 9 bases, and a span of 15 bases separates them. TCRbeta CDR3 regions were amplified from genomic DNA using the immunoSEQ Assay, a bias-controlled multiplex PCR. As for the authors' bioinformatics: The number of nucleated cells in each sample was estimated by amplification of reference gene primers within the assay. To quantify the absolute abundance of each unique TCRbeta CDR3 rearrangement, sequence reads were collapsed and filtered. Productive Simpson clonality was computed per sample as the square root of Simpson's diversity index over productive rearrangements. The source is immuneACCESS, and TCRdb retained only in-frame sequences with V and J called. Part of the clones is not carried over; for the studies checked, unresolved V genes explain less than half of this, and the remainder is unexplained. Clonal size and the V and J genes are those of that table, whereas D and trimming came from the DNA. Recorded for this sample are hundreds of thousands of clones; about 86% of them occurred a single time. The ten largest account for 2.2% of the sample.

Collaborating institutions collected whole blood in K2EDTA tubes following their own protocols. For TCRbeta analysis, collaborator samples were shipped as frozen whole blood, as isolated PBMCs, or as DNA extracted from either sample type. Regarding this clone: The antigen it recognizes is unknown. Base quality data are lacking; no much larger clone is found one base away.

The receptor comes from a woman between 50 and 59 years old with acute or convalescent COVID-19. The sequencing input was peripheral blood. Recombination connected TRBV2 to TRBJ2-1, with TRBD2 tentatively as D gene (6 bases match). The nucleotide sequence is TGTGCCAGCAGCGGATTGGGGGGAGGTGAGCAGTTCTTC. Its amino acids are CASSGLGGGEQFF.